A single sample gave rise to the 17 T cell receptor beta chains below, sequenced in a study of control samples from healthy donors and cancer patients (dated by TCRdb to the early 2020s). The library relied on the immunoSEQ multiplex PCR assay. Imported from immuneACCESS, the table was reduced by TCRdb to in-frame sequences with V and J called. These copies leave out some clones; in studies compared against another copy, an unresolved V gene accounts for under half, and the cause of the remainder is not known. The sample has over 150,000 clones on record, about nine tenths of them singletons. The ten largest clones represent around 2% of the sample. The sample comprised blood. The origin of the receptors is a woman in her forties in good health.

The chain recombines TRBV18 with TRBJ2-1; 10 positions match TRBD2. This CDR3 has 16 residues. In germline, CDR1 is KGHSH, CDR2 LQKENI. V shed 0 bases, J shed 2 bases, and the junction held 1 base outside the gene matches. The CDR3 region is CASSPPSGGAYNEQFF. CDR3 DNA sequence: TGTGCCAGCTCACCACCAAGCGGGGGGGCCTACAATGAGCAGTTCTTC.

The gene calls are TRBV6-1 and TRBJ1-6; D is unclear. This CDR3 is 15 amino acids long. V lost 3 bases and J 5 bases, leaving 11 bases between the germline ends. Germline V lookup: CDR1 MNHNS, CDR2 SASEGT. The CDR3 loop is CASSDNYINNSPLHF. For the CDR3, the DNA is TGTGCCAGCAGTGATAACTACATAAATAATTCACCCCTCCACTTT.

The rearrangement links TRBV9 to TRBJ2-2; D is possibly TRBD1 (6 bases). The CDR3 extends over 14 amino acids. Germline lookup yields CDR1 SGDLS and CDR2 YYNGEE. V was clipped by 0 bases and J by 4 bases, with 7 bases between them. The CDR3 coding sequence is TGTGCCAGCAGCGTAGTACAGGGCACCGGGGAGCTGTTTTTT. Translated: CASSVVQGTGELFF.

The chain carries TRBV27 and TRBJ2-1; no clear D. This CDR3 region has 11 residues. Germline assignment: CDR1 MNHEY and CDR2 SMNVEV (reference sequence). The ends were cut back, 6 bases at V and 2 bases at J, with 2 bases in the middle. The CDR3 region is CASRAYNEQFF. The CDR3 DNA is TGTGCCAGCAGGGCCTACAATGAGCAGTTCTTC.

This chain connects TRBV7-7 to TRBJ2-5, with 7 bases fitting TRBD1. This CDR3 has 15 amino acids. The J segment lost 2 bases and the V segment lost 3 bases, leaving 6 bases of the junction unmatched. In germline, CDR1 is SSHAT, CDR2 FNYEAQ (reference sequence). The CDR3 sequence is CASSFSPGQQETQYF. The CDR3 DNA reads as TGTGCCAGCAGCTTTAGCCCGGGACAGCAAGAGACCCAGTACTTC.

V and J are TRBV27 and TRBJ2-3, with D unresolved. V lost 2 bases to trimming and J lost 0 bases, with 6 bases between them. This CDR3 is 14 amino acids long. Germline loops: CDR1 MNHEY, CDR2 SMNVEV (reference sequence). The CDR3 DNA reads TGTGCCAGCAGTTTAGCCCCTAGCACAGATACGCAGTATTTT. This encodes CASSLAPSTDTQYF.

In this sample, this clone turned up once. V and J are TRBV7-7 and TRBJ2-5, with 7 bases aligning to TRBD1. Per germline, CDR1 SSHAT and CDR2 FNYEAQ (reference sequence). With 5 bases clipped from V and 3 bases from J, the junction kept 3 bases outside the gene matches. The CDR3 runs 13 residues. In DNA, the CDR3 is TGTGCCAGCAGCCTCGACAGGGAAGAGACCCAGTACTTC. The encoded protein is CASSLDREETQYF.

The CDR3 DNA is TGCAGCGGGAGGGGAGCGGGGGGGGTTGCCGGGGAGCTGTTTTTT. This translates into CSGRGAGGVAGELFF. This rearrangement joins TRBV29-1 to TRBJ2-2, with 10 bases fitting TRBD2. This CDR3 spans 15 amino acids. Germline V gene lookup returns CDR1 SQVTM and CDR2 ANQGSEA. The V gene end was trimmed by 7 bases and the J gene end by 6 bases; junction bases not matched to a gene: 11.

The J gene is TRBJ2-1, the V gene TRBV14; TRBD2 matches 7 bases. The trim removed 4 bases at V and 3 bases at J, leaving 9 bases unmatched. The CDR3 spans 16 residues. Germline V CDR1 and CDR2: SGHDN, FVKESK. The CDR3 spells CASSRSGTNYYNEQFF. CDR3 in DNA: TGTGCCAGCAGCCGGAGCGGGACTAACTACTACAATGAGCAGTTCTTC.

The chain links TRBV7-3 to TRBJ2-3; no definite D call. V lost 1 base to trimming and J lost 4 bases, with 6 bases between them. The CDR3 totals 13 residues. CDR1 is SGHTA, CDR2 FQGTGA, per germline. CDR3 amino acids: CASSLSTPDTQYF. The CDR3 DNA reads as TGTGCCAGCAGCTTAAGCACTCCAGATACGCAGTATTTT.

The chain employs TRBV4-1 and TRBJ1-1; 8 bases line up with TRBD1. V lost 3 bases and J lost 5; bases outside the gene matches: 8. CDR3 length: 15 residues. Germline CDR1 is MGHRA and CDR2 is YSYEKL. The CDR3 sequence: CASSHYQGAATEAFF. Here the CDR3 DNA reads TGCGCCAGCAGCCACTATCAGGGGGCTGCGACTGAAGCTTTCTTT.

Here the CDR3 DNA reads TGTGCCAGCTCACCACCAACAGGGGGGGCCCTCTACGAGCAGTACTTC. This gives the protein CASSPPTGGALYEQYF. The chain employs TRBV18 and TRBJ2-7, with D possibly matching TRBD1 (8 bases). There are 16 residues in the CDR3. The V end lost 0 bases, the J end lost 3 bases, and 15 bases lay between the germline ends. Germline assignment: CDR1 KGHSH and CDR2 LQKENI. Combining the CDR3 with reference TRBV18 and TRBJ2-7 gives the whole variable domain NAGVMQNPRHLVRRRGQEARLRCSPMKGHSHVYWYRQLPEEGLKFMVYLQKENIIDESGMPKERFSAEFPKEGPSILRIQQVVRGDSAAYFCASSPPTGGALYEQYFGPGTRLTVT.

Here the CDR3 reads CASAPGDRGRTEAFF. The CDR3 coding sequence is TGTGCCAGCGCTCCCGGGGACAGGGGGCGGACTGAAGCTTTCTTT. The chain has TRBV28 and TRBJ1-1; 12 nucleotides match TRBD1. Germline lookup yields CDR1 MDHEN and CDR2 SYDVKM. V lost 8 bases to trimming and J lost 5 bases; unmatched junction nucleotides: 9. The CDR3 is made up of 15 amino acids.

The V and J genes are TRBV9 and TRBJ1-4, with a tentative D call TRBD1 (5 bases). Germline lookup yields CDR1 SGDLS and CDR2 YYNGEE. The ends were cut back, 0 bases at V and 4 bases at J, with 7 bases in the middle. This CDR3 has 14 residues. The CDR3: CASSVGGDNEKLFF. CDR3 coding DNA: TGTGCCAGCAGCGTAGGAGGGGATAATGAAAAACTGTTTTTT.

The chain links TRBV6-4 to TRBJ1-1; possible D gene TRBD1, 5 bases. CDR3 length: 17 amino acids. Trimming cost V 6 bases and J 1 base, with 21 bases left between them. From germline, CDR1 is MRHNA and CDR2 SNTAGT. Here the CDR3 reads CASSVPGWGKENTEAFF. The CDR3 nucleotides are TGTGCCAGCAGCGTCCCCGGCTGGGGGAAGGAGAACACTGAAGCTTTCTTT.

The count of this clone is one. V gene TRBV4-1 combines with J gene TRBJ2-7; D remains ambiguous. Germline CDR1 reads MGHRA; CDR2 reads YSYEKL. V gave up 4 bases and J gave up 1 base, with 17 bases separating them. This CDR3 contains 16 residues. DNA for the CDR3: TGCGCCAGCAGCCCCTTGTCGACGGGCGATTCCTACGAGCAGTACTTC. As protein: CASSPLSTGDSYEQYF.

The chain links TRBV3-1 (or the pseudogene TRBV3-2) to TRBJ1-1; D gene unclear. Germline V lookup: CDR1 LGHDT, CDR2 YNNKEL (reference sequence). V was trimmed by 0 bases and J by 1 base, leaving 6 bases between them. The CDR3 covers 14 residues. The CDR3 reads CASSQDGGNTEAFF. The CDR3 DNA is TGTGCCAGCAGCCAAGATGGCGGGAACACTGAAGCTTTCTTT.